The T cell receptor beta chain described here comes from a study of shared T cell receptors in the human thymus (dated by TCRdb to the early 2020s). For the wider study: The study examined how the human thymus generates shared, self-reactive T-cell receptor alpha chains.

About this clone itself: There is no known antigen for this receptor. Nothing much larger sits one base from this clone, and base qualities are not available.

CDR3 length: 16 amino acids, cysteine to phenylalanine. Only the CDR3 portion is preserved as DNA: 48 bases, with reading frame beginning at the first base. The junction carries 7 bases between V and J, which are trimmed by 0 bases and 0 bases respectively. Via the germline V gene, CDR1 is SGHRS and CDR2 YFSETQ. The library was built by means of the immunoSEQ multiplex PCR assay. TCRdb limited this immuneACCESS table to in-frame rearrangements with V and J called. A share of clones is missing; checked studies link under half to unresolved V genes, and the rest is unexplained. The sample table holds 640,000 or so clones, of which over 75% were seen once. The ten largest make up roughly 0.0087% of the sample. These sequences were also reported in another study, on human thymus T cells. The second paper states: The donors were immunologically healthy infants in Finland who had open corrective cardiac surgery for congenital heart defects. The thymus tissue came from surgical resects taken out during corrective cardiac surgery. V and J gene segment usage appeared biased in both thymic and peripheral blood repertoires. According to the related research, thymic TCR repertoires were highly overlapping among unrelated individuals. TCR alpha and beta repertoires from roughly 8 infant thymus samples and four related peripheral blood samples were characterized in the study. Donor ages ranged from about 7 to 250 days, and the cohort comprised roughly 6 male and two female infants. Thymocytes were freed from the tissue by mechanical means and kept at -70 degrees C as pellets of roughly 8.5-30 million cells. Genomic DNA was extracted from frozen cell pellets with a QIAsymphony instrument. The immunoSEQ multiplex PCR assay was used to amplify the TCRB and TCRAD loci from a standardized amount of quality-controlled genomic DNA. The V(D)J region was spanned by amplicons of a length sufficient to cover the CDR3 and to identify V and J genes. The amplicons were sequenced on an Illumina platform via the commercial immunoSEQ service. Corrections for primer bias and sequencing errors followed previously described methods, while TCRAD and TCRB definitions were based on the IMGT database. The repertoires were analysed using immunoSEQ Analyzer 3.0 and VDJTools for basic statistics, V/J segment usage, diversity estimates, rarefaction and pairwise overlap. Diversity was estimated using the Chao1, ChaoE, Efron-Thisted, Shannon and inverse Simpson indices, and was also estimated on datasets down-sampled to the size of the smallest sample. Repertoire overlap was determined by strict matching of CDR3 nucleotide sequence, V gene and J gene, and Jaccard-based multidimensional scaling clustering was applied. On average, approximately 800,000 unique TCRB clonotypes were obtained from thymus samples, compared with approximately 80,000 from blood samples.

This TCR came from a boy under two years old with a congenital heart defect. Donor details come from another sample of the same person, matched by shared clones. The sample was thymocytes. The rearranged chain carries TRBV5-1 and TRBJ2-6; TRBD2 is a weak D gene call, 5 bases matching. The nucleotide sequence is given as TGCGCCAGCAGCTTGGTCGAGGGCTCTGGGGCCAACGTCCTGACTTTC. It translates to CASSLVEGSGANVLTF.